This T cell receptor (beta chain) was identified during a study of cytomegalovirus exposure and HLA in healthy donors. The CDR3 totals 13 residues. V shed 4 bases, J shed 7 bases, and the junction held 6 bases outside the gene matches. Per germline, CDR1 SGHDT and CDR2 YYEEEE. PCR used 60 Vbeta primers and 13 Jbeta primers. The table came from immunoSEQ multiplex PCR; TCRdb's copy has only in-frame clones and leaves some out. The top ten clones hold around 1.4% of a sample with approximately 140,000 clones, 73% of them seen once. The chain combines TRBV5-6 with TRBJ1-1, with 8 bases fitting TRBD1. The clonotype originates from a woman in her thirties or forties in good health and CMV-seronegative. Sequencing was done on a sample of PBMCs. The CDR3 protein is CASSLQGGNEAFF. Here the CDR3 DNA reads TGTGCCAGCAGCCTACAGGGGGGCAATGAAGCTTTCTTT.